This T cell receptor beta chain was sequenced during a study of cytomegalovirus exposure and HLA in healthy donors. Study-wide results and limits: Cytomegalovirus association was listed for about 160 TCR beta chains.

This PCR relied on a set of 60 Vbeta primers and 13 Jbeta primers. In the authors' methods: As a later analysis found, there were tens of millions of unique TCR beta chains, of which approximately 10 million were shared. TCRdb's copy holds only in-frame clones and misses some; the assay was immunoSEQ multiplex PCR. For V, J and clone size, that table is used; D and trimming come from the DNA. Altogether some 170,000 clones are present, about 80% being singletons, with the ten largest covering approximately 1.5%. Turning to this clone: Its antigen is unidentified.

This CDR3 is built from 16 residues. Germline V lookup: CDR1 MRHNA, CDR2 SNTAGT. Trimming removed 8 bases from V and 4 bases from J, with 20 bases in between. Sequences were obtained from PBMCs. The sequence was collected from a girl between 5 and 17 years old in good health and CMV-seropositive. This chain joins TRBV6-4 and TRBJ1-4, with a possible D match to TRBD1 (6 bases). The CDR3 loop reads CASRGGETENNEKLFF. The CDR3 DNA follows: TGTGCCAGCCGAGGGGGGGAGACGGAGAATAATGAAAAACTGTTTTTT.